Only one count was recorded for the clone carrying this TCR beta chain. The data were obtained in a study of blood T cell repertoires in COVID-19. Background on the study: PBMCs, B-cell-depleted T cells, or T cells provided the cDNA or gDNA that made up the material.

In the original analysis: Estimated nucleated cell counts came from reference gene primer amplification. The method was immunoSEQ multiplex PCR; TCRdb's version includes in-frame clones alone and lacks a portion of them. V, J and clone size were drawn from that table, and D and trimming were deduced from the DNA. The repertoire consists of a few hundred thousand clones, with 70% to 90% occurring once and the leading ten covering 7.1%. V lost 3 bases, J lost 5 bases, and 10 bases lay in between. CDR1 and CDR2 (germline): MNHEY, SVGAGI. The CDR3 has 13 residues. This chain joins TRBV6-5 and TRBJ1-1; D is perhaps TRBD1 (6 bases). The source material was peripheral blood. This TCR was sampled from a woman aged 70 to 79 with active or convalescent COVID-19. This chain's CDR3 is CASSYKRGTEAFF. DNA of the CDR3: TGTGCCAGCAGTTATAAGAGGGGGACTGAAGCTTTCTTT.